This TCR beta chain was profiled in a study of T cell clonotyping in hematopoietic cell transplantation. Looking at the study overall: Recipient samples before transplant were obtained post-cytoreduction. Findings and limits, study-wide: Recipient TCR diversity dropped after transplant; expanded clonotypes rose from day 30 to 180.

A word on this clone: Its matching antigen is unknown.

Indicated time point: recipient sample about 28 days before transplant, after cytoreduction. Germline V gene sequence: CDR1 MGHRA, CDR2 YSYEKL. V was pared by 1 base and J by 6 bases, with 0 bases between. CDR3 length: 11 residues. Method: immunoSEQ multiplex PCR; TCRdb's copy keeps in-frame clones and lacks some. The sample comprises around 40,000 clones, 85% to 95% of which are singletons, and 1.5% to 2% rests with the top ten. The chain uses TRBV4-1 and TRBJ2-2; D gene ambiguous. The sample here was peripheral blood mononuclear cells, taken before stem cell transplant. This clonotype was sampled from a middle-aged man with chronic myeloid leukemia. Some clones in this sample may be carry-over from other donors' samples. This CDR3 reads CASSQAGELFF. CDR3 in DNA: TGCGCCAGCAGCCAAGCCGGGGAGCTGTTTTTT.